This T cell receptor beta chain was retrieved from a study of T cells expressing NK-cell markers. TCRdb reprocessed the 5' RACE reads; each CDR3 protein has one entry and no DNA is given. This listing includes 350,000 to 400,000 distinct CDR3 sequences. Per the germline V gene, CDR1 is DFQATT and CDR2 is SNEGSKA (reference sequence). CDR3 size: 16 residues. V is TRBV20-1 and J is TRBJ2-1; TCRdb lists TRBD2, though no DNA is available to test this call. The sequence came from a woman aged 50 to 60 in good health. Sequencing was done on a sample of blood T cells: a sorted CD56 or NKG2C T cell subset, CD4+ or CD8+ T cells, or bulk PBMC T cells (not recorded which). CDR3 sequence reads: CSAFPRGGLTHNEQFF.